One and the same sample provided the 19 T cell receptor beta chains below, sequenced in a study of CD8 T cells in Susac syndrome (dated by TCRdb to between 2018 and 2021). The library was built by means of the immunoSEQ multiplex PCR assay. RNA was extracted using the RNeasy kit, and roughly 0.5 to 1 microgram was reverse transcribed with random hexamers. TCRdb passed the public sequencing reads through fastp at Q25 and MiXCR, retaining productive beta sequences. CDR3 protein duplicates are merged, each entry listing the most common genes and DNA. The sample table lists nearly 200,000 distinct CDR3 sequences, 90% to 95% of them with a count of one. The top ten clonotypes cover about 0.087% of the sample. The sequenced sample consisted of CD4+ T cells from PBMCs. The receptors stem from a human donor with multiple sclerosis.

This chain connects TRBV20-1 to TRBJ2-1; D call uncertain. Germline CDR1 DFQATT, CDR2 SNEGSKA (reference sequence). CDR3 length: 11 amino acids. Trimming took 6 bases from V and 10 from J, leaving 13 bases between them. The CDR3 nucleotides are TGCAGTGCCTCCGCTCAATTCGAGCAGTTCTTC. It yields the protein CSASAQFEQFF.

This chain links TRBV30 with TRBJ2-7, with 10 bases matching TRBD2. Germline lookup yields CDR1 GTSNPN and CDR2 SVGIG (reference sequence). V lost 1 base to trimming and J lost 5 bases; unmatched junction nucleotides: 5. CDR3 length: 14 residues. The CDR3 nucleotides are TGTGCCTGGAGTGATCTAGCGGGAGCGGACGAGCAGTACTTC. It codes for CAWSDLAGADEQYF. Together with reference TRBV30 and TRBJ2-7, the CDR3 gives the full variable domain: SQTIHQWPATLVQPVGSPLSLECTVEGTSNPNLYWYRQAAGRGLQLLFYSVGIGQISSEVPQNLSASRPQDRQFILSSKKLLLSDSGFYLCAWSDLAGADEQYFGPGTRLTVT.

The chain combines TRBV5-4 with TRBJ1-6; 9 bases agree with TRBD1. This CDR3 spans 14 amino acids. The germline gives CDR1 SGHNT, CDR2 YYREEE (reference sequence). V gave up 0 bases and J gave up 10 bases; unmatched junction bases: 2. The CDR3: CASSLGQGDSPLHF. The CDR3 DNA reads TGTGCCAGCAGCTTGGGACAGGGGGACTCACCCCTCCACTTT.

The rearrangement links TRBV18 to TRBJ1-1; no clear D gene. Germline values: CDR1 KGHSH, CDR2 LQKENI. The CDR3 runs to 11 residues. V lost 8 bases to trimming and J lost 5 bases, with 9 bases between them. The CDR3 sequence is CASHDRTEAFF. Written as DNA, the CDR3 is TGTGCCAGCCACGACCGGACTGAAGCTTTCTTT.

This chain uses TRBV20-1 with TRBJ1-4; D is unresolved. CDR3 length: 13 residues. Germline assignment: CDR1 DFQATT and CDR2 SNEGSKA (reference sequence). Trimming took off 6 bases at V and 2 bases at J, with 10 bases between the two ends. CDR3 nucleotide sequence: TGCAGTGCCACCCAACGGACTAATGAAAAACTGTTTTTT. Residues: CSATQRTNEKLFF.

This CDR3 is CSVYRGVGSTEAFF. For the CDR3, the DNA is TGCAGCGTTTATCGGGGGGTTGGGAGCACTGAAGCTTTCTTT. The rearrangement joins TRBV29-1 to TRBJ1-1; TRBD1 might be the D (5 bases). CDR1 is SQVTM and CDR2 is ANQGSEA in the germline V gene. Trimming shortened V by 5 bases and J by 4 bases, and 17 bases separated the two germline ends. This CDR3 comprises 14 residues.

The chain joins TRBV18 to TRBJ1-2, with no clear D. CDR1 KGHSH and CDR2 LQKENI come from the germline V gene. The CDR3 consists of 12 residues. With 2 bases removed from V and 6 bases from J, the gap between germline ends came to 7 bases. This CDR3 reads CASSPGSNGYTF. The DNA for the CDR3 is TGTGCCAGCTCACCAGGGTCCAATGGCTACACCTTC.

The genes are TRBV13 and TRBJ2-5, with D tentatively TRBD2 (7 bases). V gave up 3 bases and J gave up 1 base, with 15 bases separating them. CDR3 length equals 16 residues. Per germline, CDR1 PRHDT and CDR2 FYEKMQ (reference sequence). The CDR3, as DNA: TGTGCCAGCAGCTTCCAGGGGAGCGGGGTCCAAGAGACCCAGTACTTC. As protein: CASSFQGSGVQETQYF. Together with reference TRBV13 and TRBJ2-5, the CDR3 gives the full variable domain: AAGVIQSPRHLIKEKRETATLKCYPIPRHDTVYWYQQGPGQDPQFLISFYEKMQSDKGSIPDRFSAQQFSDYHSELNMSSLELGDSALYFCASSFQGSGVQETQYFGPGTRLLVL.

CDR3 amino acids: CASSAGTPVQFF. The DNA of the CDR3 is TGTGCCAGCAGCGCGGGGACCCCCGTGCAGTTCTTC. The chain employs TRBV9 and TRBJ2-1; tentatively, D is TRBD1 or TRBD2 (5 bases each). Per germline, CDR1 SGDLS and CDR2 YYNGEE. The CDR3 spans 12 residues. V gave up 3 bases and J gave up 12 bases, with 13 bases separating them.

This clonotype showed up just once. The J gene is TRBJ2-1, the V gene TRBV5-1; D is uncertain. This CDR3 spans 15 amino acids. Germline assignment: CDR1 SGHRS and CDR2 YFSETQ. The V gene lost 3 bases and the J gene lost 4 bases, with 14 bases spanning the gap. In nucleotides, the CDR3 is TGCGCCAGCAGCTACGGCGTACTGAAGTACAATGAGCAGTTCTTC. Translation: CASSYGVLKYNEQFF.

The chain employs TRBV6-2 or TRBV6-3 and TRBJ2-1, with 12 bases that match TRBD2. With V trimmed by 2 bases and J by 5 bases, 1 base remained unmatched. Germline CDR1 and CDR2: MNHEY and SVGEGT. The CDR3 extends over 15 amino acids. The CDR3 DNA reads as TGTGCCAGCAGTTACCTAGCGGGGGGGGACAATGAGCAGTTCTTC. Translating it yields CASSYLAGGDNEQFF.

The DNA for the CDR3 is TGCAGTGCTAGCCCCGACTACAATGAGCAGTTCTTC. Amino acids: CSASPDYNEQFF. The chain joins TRBV20-1 to TRBJ2-1; no firm D call. The length of the CDR3 is 12 residues. Germline V CDR1 and CDR2: DFQATT, SNEGSKA (reference sequence). V was trimmed by 3 bases and J by 3 bases, leaving 6 bases between them.

A few counts support this clonotype. V usage is TRBV29-1 and J usage is TRBJ1-5, with a tentative D call TRBD1 (5 bases). V was trimmed by 4 bases and J by 2 bases, leaving 6 bases between them. The V gene's germline CDR1 is SQVTM and CDR2 ANQGSEA. This CDR3 region has 12 residues. DNA for the CDR3: TGCAGCGTTGGGGACGGCAATCAGCCCCAGCATTTT. This codes for CSVGDGNQPQHF.

DNA of the CDR3: TGTGCCAGCAGCCCGGGACAGGGCCCCAAAACCTTC. Protein sequence: CASSPGQGPKTF. The rearrangement uses TRBV12-3 or TRBV12-4 and TRBJ1-2; TRBD1 agrees at 9 bases. There are 12 residues in the CDR3. V gave up 6 bases and J gave up 14 bases; unmatched junction bases: 10.

The chain recombines TRBV20-1 with TRBJ2-7; tentatively, D is TRBD2 (6 bases). The germline V gene has CDR1 DFQATT and CDR2 SNEGSKA (reference sequence). V gave up 5 bases and J gave up 0 bases, with 20 bases separating them. The CDR3 is made up of 16 amino acids. The CDR3 loop is CSARSHAGSGSYEQYF. The CDR3, as DNA: TGCAGTGCTCGAAGTCATGCGGGAAGCGGCTCCTACGAGCAGTACTTC.

The rearrangement joins TRBV12-3 or TRBV12-4 to TRBJ2-5; 14 bases match TRBD2. V gave up 4 bases and J gave up 3 bases; unmatched junction bases: 1. The length of the CDR3 is 15 residues. CDR3 residues: CASSSGLAGEETQYF. CDR3 DNA: TGTGCCAGCAGTTCGGGACTAGCGGGGGAAGAGACCCAGTACTTC.

This clonotype was counted once. The rearrangement joins TRBV11-2 to TRBJ1-6; D not certain. Per the germline V gene, CDR1 is SGHAT and CDR2 is FQNNGV. V shed 5 bases and J shed 9 bases, with 17 bases lying between them. The CDR3 has 15 amino acids. For the CDR3, the DNA is TGTGCCAGCAGCCCCCCCGTGGCTCTGGCTTCACCCCTCCACTTT. It specifies CASSPPVALASPLHF.

The chain joins TRBV20-1 to TRBJ2-7; D gene unclear. The germline gives CDR1 DFQATT, CDR2 SNEGSKA (reference sequence). V was clipped by 2 bases and J by 2 bases, with 7 bases between them. This CDR3 has 12 amino acids. CDR3 protein: CSARLRTYEQYF. The DNA of the CDR3 is TGCAGTGCTAGACTTCGGACCTACGAGCAGTACTTC.

The gene calls are TRBV30 and TRBJ1-1, with 7 bases lining up with TRBD1. The CDR3 extends over 13 amino acids. The junction had 12 bases not matched to a gene; V was cut back by 8 bases and J by 6 bases. Looked up from germline, CDR1 is GTSNPN and CDR2 is SVGIG (reference sequence). This CDR3 reads CARTGELNSEAFF. In DNA, the CDR3 is TGTGCCCGAACAGGGGAGCTTAACTCTGAAGCTTTCTTT.